This T cell receptor (beta chain) was obtained from a study of blood T cell repertoires in COVID-19 (dated by TCRdb to the early 2020s). Background on the whole study: Samples from collaborators originated in the United States, Italy and Spain and spanned both the acute and convalescent phases of COVID-19. The material from the prospective study consisted of cDNA or gDNA derived from T cells, B-cell-depleted T cells, or PBMCs. The dataset comprised deeply sampled blood TCRbeta repertoires from subjects exposed to, actively infected with, or recovered from COVID-19. The repertoires were released in a freely available public database meant as a resource for research on the immune response to SARS-CoV-2. The samples were drawn from two sources: the first 160 participants of the ongoing ImmuneRACE study, and over 950 subjects contributed by 6 global collaborators. The sample metadata nearly always contained a de-identified subject ID, COVID-19 status, age in years and sex. Where available, HLA class I and class II types were obtained from metadata supplied by the sample provider rather than from assay-based typing.

The immunoSEQ Assay, a bias-controlled multiplex PCR, was used to amplify TCRbeta CDR3 regions from genomic DNA. As for how the authors treated the data: The number of nucleated cells in each sample was estimated from the amplification of reference gene primers within the assay. To quantify the absolute abundance of each unique TCRbeta CDR3 rearrangement, sequence reads were collapsed and filtered. Productive Simpson clonality was computed per sample as the square root of Simpson's diversity index over productive rearrangements. Sourced from immuneACCESS, this table was stored by TCRdb with only in-frame sequences that have V and J called. A share of the clones is absent; for the studies checked, an unresolved V gene accounts for under half, and the remainder has no known explanation. V, J and clone size derive from that table, while D and trimming were established from the DNA sequence. The sample profile shows a few hundred thousand clones; about 90% of them were found once. In total, the top ten clones hold 0.9% to 1.2% of the sample.

In the prospective study, participants were about 18 to 95 years old, resided in about two dozen geographic areas of the United States, and were enrolled through a virtual design. Cohort assignment in the prospective study relied on participant-reported clinical history from a screening survey and a study questionnaire. For ImmuneRACE Cohort 3, a participant was defined as recovered based on two consecutive negative NP/OP PCR tests, clearance by a healthcare professional, or resolution of symptoms. Mobile phlebotomists in the prospective study collected whole blood, serum and a nasopharyngeal or oropharyngeal swab from every participant. Participants in the prospective study had the option to provide additional blood draws and questionnaires over a roughly two-month period. Blood samples from the prospective study were shipped frozen or at room temperature prior to DNA extraction. Paper-wide results and their limitations: The amount of clinical and demographic metadata varied by source and participant and was provided uncurated.

Points on this clone: Its antigen is currently not known. No quality values exist for individual bases; no much larger clone is one base distant. This sample also contains other DNA sequences that code for the same CDR3.

V was cut back by 3 bases and J by 8 bases, leaving a gap of 10 bases between them. Spanning cysteine to phenylalanine, the CDR3 consists of 13 amino acids. Only CDR3 DNA is held: 39 bases, read in frame from base 1. The rearranged segments are TRBV12-3 or TRBV12-4 and TRBJ1-4; TRBD1 is a weak D gene call, 6 bases matching. The receptor was derived from a woman in her twenties or thirties who had recovered from COVID-19. The specimen was PBMCs or T cells enriched from blood (not recorded which). The CDR3 region: CASSFRQGEKLFF. The DNA is TGTGCCAGCAGTTTTAGGCAGGGGGAAAAACTGTTTTTT.